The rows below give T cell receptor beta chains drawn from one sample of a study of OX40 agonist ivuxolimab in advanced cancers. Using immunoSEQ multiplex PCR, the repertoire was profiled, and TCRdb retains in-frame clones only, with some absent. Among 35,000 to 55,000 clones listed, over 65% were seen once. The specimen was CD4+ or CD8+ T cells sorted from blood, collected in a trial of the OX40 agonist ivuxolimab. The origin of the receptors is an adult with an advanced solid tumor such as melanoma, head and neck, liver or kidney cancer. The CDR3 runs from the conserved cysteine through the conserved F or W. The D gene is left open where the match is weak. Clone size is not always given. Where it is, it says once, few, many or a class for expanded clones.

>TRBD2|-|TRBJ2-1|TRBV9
TGTGCCAGCAGAACTAGCGGGGGCCATGAGCAGTTCTTC
CASRTSGGHEQFF
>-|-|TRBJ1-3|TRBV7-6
TGTGCCAGCAGCTTGGGGCCGGGACAATTGGACACCATATATTTT
CASSLGPGQLDTIYF
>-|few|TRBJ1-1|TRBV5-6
TGTGCCAGCAGCTTGGGGGAGGTGGTGGAAGCTTTCTTT
CASSLGEVVEAFF
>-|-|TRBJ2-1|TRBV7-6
TGTGCCAGCAGCTTACATCCATGGGAGCAGTTCTTC
CASSLHPWEQFF
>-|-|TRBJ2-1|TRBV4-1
TGCGCCAGCAGCCAAAAAGACGGGCTAGTAGTGGGGCAGTTCTTC
CASSQKDGLVVGQFF
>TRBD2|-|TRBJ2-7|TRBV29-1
TGCAGCGTTGAAGAGACTAGCGGGAGTACTGTTGTAGACGAGCAGTACTTC
CSVEETSGSTVVDEQYF
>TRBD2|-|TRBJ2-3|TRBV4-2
TGTGCCAGCAGCCACTTTGGGGGGGTCACCGATACAGATACGCAGTATTTT
CASSHFGGVTDTDTQYF
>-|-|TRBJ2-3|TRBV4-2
TGTGCCAGCAGCTCAGAAACGGGAGCCACAGATACGCAGTATTTT
CASSSETGATDTQYF
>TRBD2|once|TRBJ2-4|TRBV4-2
TGTGCCAGCAGCCAAGTATCTGGGTGGGCTAGCGGGGAGGAAAACATTCAGTACTTC
CASSQVSGWASGEENIQYF
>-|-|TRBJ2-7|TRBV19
TGTGCCTCTCGCGGCTCCTACGAGCAGTACTTC
CASRGSYEQYF
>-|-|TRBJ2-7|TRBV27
TGTGCCAGCAGAACCATGATAAGGACCCTGCCCTACGAGCAGTACTTC
CASRTMIRTLPYEQYF